The next 25 T cell receptor beta chains were all read from a single sample in a study of cytomegalovirus exposure and HLA in healthy donors. PCR amplification relied on 60 Vbeta primers (plus 13 Jbeta primers). TCRdb's table, derived via immunoSEQ multiplex PCR, lists solely in-frame clones and lacks some. This sample has 200,000 or so clones, with nearly 80% found just once. Sequences were obtained from PBMCs. All receptors derive from a woman aged 25 to 39 in good health and CMV-seropositive.

The genes are TRBV27 and TRBJ1-2; 10 positions match TRBD1. The CDR3 runs to 14 residues. The trim removed 6 bases at V and 6 bases at J, leaving 7 bases unmatched. The V gene's germline CDR1 is MNHEY and CDR2 SMNVEV (reference sequence). CDR3 amino acids: CASRTGGRGDGYTF. The DNA for the CDR3 is TGTGCCAGCAGGACAGGGGGCAGAGGGGATGGCTACACCTTC.

Here the CDR3 DNA reads TGTGCCAGCAGCCAAAGACAGTTCGGGGAGCTGTTTTTT. Translated: CASSQRQFGELFF. This chain uses TRBV5-4 with TRBJ2-2; a weak D match, TRBD1 (5 bases). Trimming took off 4 bases at V and 7 bases at J, with 11 bases between the two ends. This CDR3 has 13 residues. Germline V CDR1 and CDR2: SGHNT, YYREEE (reference sequence).

V gene TRBV6-5 combines with J gene TRBJ2-5, with TRBD2 as a possible D gene (6 bases). This CDR3 has 15 amino acids. V lost 0 bases, J lost 4 bases, and 12 bases lay in between. Germline values: CDR1 MNHEY, CDR2 SVGAGI. The CDR3 DNA is TGTGCCAGCAGTTACTCCCTAGCGAGGCCAGAGACCCAGTACTTC. It is translated as CASSYSLARPETQYF.

This chain joins TRBV5-1 and TRBJ2-2; 8 nucleotides agree with TRBD1. CDR1 and CDR2 from the germline V gene are SGHRS and YFSETQ. The ends lost 3 bases at V and 4 bases at J; junction bases unmatched: 5. This CDR3 has 15 amino acids. The CDR3 is CASSYEGTGTGELFF. CDR3 DNA sequence: TGCGCCAGCAGCTATGAGGGGACAGGCACCGGGGAGCTGTTTTTT.

The chain joins TRBV11-2 to TRBJ2-5, with D possibly being TRBD1 (5 bases). Trimming shortened V by 5 bases and J by 9 bases, and 25 bases separated the two germline ends. The CDR3 is 16 amino acids. Germline V gene sequence: CDR1 SGHAT, CDR2 FQNNGV. CDR3 protein: CASSHSELFAQGAQYF. DNA for the CDR3: TGTGCCAGCAGCCACTCAGAGCTTTTCGCCCAAGGGGCCCAGTACTTC.

This clone is a singleton in its sample. The gene calls are TRBV27 and TRBJ1-2; 7 bases agree with TRBD1. This CDR3 has 13 amino acids. After removal of 6 bases from V and 4 bases from J, the junction contained 5 bases not matched to a gene. Germline values: CDR1 MNHEY, CDR2 SMNVEV (reference sequence). The CDR3 DNA sequence: TGTGCCAGCAGCATGGACAGGCGCTATGGCTACACCTTC. It specifies CASSMDRRYGYTF.

This clone has a handful of counts. The chain couples TRBV6-6 to TRBJ1-2; 8 positions match TRBD1. The CDR3 extends over 15 amino acids. CDR1 and CDR2 from the germline V gene are MNHNY and SVGAGI (reference sequence). V lost 7 bases to trimming and J lost 8 bases; unmatched junction nucleotides: 15. In nucleotides, the CDR3 is TGTGCCAGCATGTACCGGGACAGGATTTTAGGCGGCTACACCTTC. It specifies CASMYRDRILGGYTF.

The rearrangement uses TRBV7-9 and TRBJ2-7; 8 bases line up with TRBD1. V was clipped by 5 bases and J by 2 bases; unmatched bases: 8. CDR1 and CDR2 (germline): SEHNR, FQNEAQ (reference sequence). The CDR3 extends over 15 amino acids. CDR3 sequence reads: CASSQTRTGTYEQYF. CDR3 DNA: TGTGCCAGCAGCCAGACAAGGACAGGGACCTACGAGCAGTACTTC.

This clone was recorded only once. CDR3 sequence (DNA): TGTGCCAGCAGGCGATGGACAGATGGCTACACCTTC. This encodes CASRRWTDGYTF. The V gene is TRBV6-5, the J gene TRBJ1-2, with D perhaps TRBD1 (6 bases). This CDR3 region has 12 residues. Looked up from germline, CDR1 is MNHEY and CDR2 is SVGAGI. Trimming pared 6 bases from V and 6 bases from J, leaving 11 bases between.

DNA for the CDR3: TGTGCCAGCAGCTCTAGCGGAGAAGAGACCCAGTACTTC. Translation gives CASSSSGEETQYF. The chain carries TRBV5-6 and TRBJ2-5; TRBD2 agrees at 7 bases. Trimming cost V 3 bases and J 3 bases; bases outside gene matches: 2. Germline V gene data show CDR1 as SGHDT and CDR2 as YYEEEE. CDR3 size: 13 residues.

The genes are TRBV10-2 and TRBJ2-7, with TRBD1 matching over 7 bases. Germline V gene sequence: CDR1 WSHSY, CDR2 SAAADI. J was trimmed by 6 bases and V by 2 bases; bases with no gene match: 7. The CDR3 totals 14 residues. The CDR3 bases are TGCGCCAGCAGTGAGAGACAGGGCGAACGCGAGCAGTACTTC. It encodes CASSERQGEREQYF.

This sequence joins TRBV7-2 and TRBJ2-3; 11 bases match TRBD2. Germline V CDR1 and CDR2: SGHTA, FQGNSA. Germline trimming cut 5 bases from V and 2 bases from J; bases unmatched to any gene: 6. This CDR3 region has 16 residues. This chain's CDR3 is CASSTGLAGPTDTQYF. In DNA, the CDR3 is TGTGCCAGCAGCACCGGACTAGCGGGCCCCACAGATACGCAGTATTTT. The variable domain in full, completed from reference TRBV7-2 and TRBJ2-3, reads GAGVSQSPSNKVTEKGKDVELRCDPISGHTALYWYRQSLGQGLEFLIYFQGNSAPDKSGLPSDRFSAERTGGSVSTLTIQRTQQEDSAVYLCASSTGLAGPTDTQYFGPGTRLTVL.

The V gene is TRBV13, the J gene TRBJ2-7; 10 bases agree with TRBD1. V shed 5 bases and J 4 bases; nucleotides not matched to a gene: 11. The V gene's germline CDR1 is PRHDT and CDR2 FYEKMQ (reference sequence). CDR3 length: 16 amino acids. For the CDR3, the DNA is TGTGCCAGCAGCCGAATTCTGACAGGGGGCGAATACGAGCAGTACTTC. Translated, it gives CASSRILTGGEYEQYF.

This clone has just a few counts. The rearrangement uses TRBV4-3 and TRBJ2-1; D unclear. The V gene lost 0 bases and the J gene lost 6 bases, with 15 bases spanning the gap. Per the germline V gene, CDR1 is LGHNA and CDR2 is YSLEER. This CDR3 has 16 amino acids. The CDR3 DNA sequence: TGCGCCAGCAGCCAAGATGGTGTTTATGCCGGCAATGAGCAGTTCTTC. Protein product: CASSQDGVYAGNEQFF.

The J gene is TRBJ1-2, the V gene TRBV10-2; 8 bases align to TRBD1. The CDR3 is 15 residues long. The V and J ends lost 0 bases and 8 bases, in that order; junction bases with no gene match: 8. CDR1 and CDR2 from the germline V gene are WSHSY and SAAADI. Here the CDR3 DNA reads TGCGCCAGCAGTGAGTCAGTGCAGGGGGCGGGCGGCTACACCTTC. Translated, it gives CASSESVQGAGGYTF.

The rearrangement uses TRBV25-1 and TRBJ2-6, with unresolved D. The CDR3 runs 13 residues. V was cut by 7 bases and J by 2 bases, with 6 bases left in between. Per germline, CDR1 MGHDK and CDR2 SYGVNS. CDR3 in amino acids: CASTRAGANVLTF. The CDR3 bases are TGTGCCAGCACAAGAGCTGGGGCCAACGTCCTGACTTTC.

Points on this clone: This sample includes further DNA sequences coding for the same CDR3. The J gene is TRBJ2-5, the V gene TRBV7-3; 7 nucleotides align to TRBD2. With 4 bases clipped from V and 1 base from J, the junction kept 3 bases outside the gene matches. Germline V gene data show CDR1 as SGHTA and CDR2 as FQGTGA. The CDR3 is 14 amino acids. The CDR3 nucleotides are TGTGCCAGCAGCTCTACGGGAGGCCAAGAGACCCAGTACTTC. Encoded protein: CASSSTGGQETQYF.

There are a few counts of this clone. The chain combines TRBV5-6 with TRBJ1-1, with 9 bases fitting TRBD1. The CDR3 consists of 17 residues. J gave up 5 bases and V 4 bases, and 15 bases lay outside the gene matches. Germline V lookup: CDR1 SGHDT, CDR2 YYEEEE. This CDR3 is CASSRSGTGKRRTEAFF. CDR3 in DNA: TGTGCCAGCAGCCGGTCCGGGACAGGGAAAAGGAGGACTGAAGCTTTCTTT.

The rearrangement uses TRBV29-1 and TRBJ1-2; D is unclear. The CDR3 sequence is 11 residues long. V was pared by 4 bases and J by 5 bases, with 8 bases between. Germline values: CDR1 SQVTM, CDR2 ANQGSEA. The CDR3 sequence: CSVVGSYGYTF. In DNA form, the CDR3 reads TGCAGCGTTGTGGGGAGTTATGGCTACACCTTC.

This clone appeared a single time. The chain uses TRBV19 and TRBJ2-3; a weak D match, TRBD2 (5 bases). Germline V gives CDR1 LNHDA, CDR2 SQIVND (reference sequence). With 5 bases removed from V and 3 bases from J, the gap between germline ends came to 15 bases. The CDR3 has 15 residues. The CDR3 DNA sequence: TGTGCCAGTAGTTTCAGTCGGGAAGGGACAGATACGCAGTATTTT. This encodes CASSFSREGTDTQYF.

This clone was found once. The V call is TRBV13, the J call TRBJ2-3; the match to TRBD2 covers 9 bases. There are 15 residues in the CDR3. After removal of 7 bases from V and 2 bases from J, the junction contained 7 bases not matched to a gene. Germline V gives CDR1 PRHDT, CDR2 FYEKMQ (reference sequence). CDR3 DNA: TGTGCCAGCAAGAAGCGGGGGGCAACCACAGATACGCAGTATTTT. It encodes CASKKRGATTDTQYF. The full variable domain, with the rest looked up from reference TRBV13 and TRBJ2-3, is AAGVIQSPRHLIKEKRETATLKCYPIPRHDTVYWYQQGPGQDPQFLISFYEKMQSDKGSIPDRFSAQQFSDYHSELNMSSLELGDSALYFCASKKRGATTDTQYFGPGTRLTVL.

This clone was counted a single time. The chain couples TRBV6-6 to TRBJ2-3; possible D gene TRBD2, 6 bases. Trimming shortened V by 2 bases and J by 0 bases, and 9 bases separated the two germline ends. The CDR3 is made up of 15 amino acids. In germline, CDR1 is MNHNY, CDR2 SVGAGI (reference sequence). The CDR3 protein is CASSYGGVSTDTQYF. The CDR3, as DNA: TGTGCCAGCAGTTACGGCGGGGTGAGCACAGATACGCAGTATTTT.

The table lists this clone with a few counts. The V call is TRBV11-2, the J call TRBJ2-7, with TRBD2 identical over 9 bases. V trimming: 2 bases; J trimming: 5 bases; junction bases outside the gene matches: 4. Germline CDR1 is SGHAT and CDR2 is FQNNGV. The CDR3 runs to 14 residues. This CDR3 reads CASSLLAGYNEQYF. CDR3 in DNA: TGTGCCAGCAGCTTACTAGCGGGATATAACGAGCAGTACTTC.

This sequence joins TRBV5-4 and TRBJ1-2; 9 positions match TRBD1. The CDR3 is 14 residues long. In germline, CDR1 is SGHNT, CDR2 YYREEE (reference sequence). The junction had 5 bases not matched to a gene; V was cut back by 1 base and J by 7 bases. CDR3 region: CASSLTGGVFGYTF. As DNA, the CDR3 is TGTGCCAGCAGCTTGACAGGGGGCGTTTTTGGCTACACCTTC.

V is TRBV13 and J is TRBJ1-5, with D perhaps TRBD1 (6 bases). Per germline, CDR1 PRHDT and CDR2 FYEKMQ (reference sequence). V gave up 4 bases and J gave up 7 bases, with 11 bases separating them. The CDR3 runs to 13 residues. CDR3 region: CASSSQGSQPQHF. CDR3 bases: TGTGCCAGCAGCTCCCAGGGGTCGCAGCCCCAGCATTTT. The full variable domain, rest sourced from reference TRBV13 and TRBJ1-5, is AAGVIQSPRHLIKEKRETATLKCYPIPRHDTVYWYQQGPGQDPQFLISFYEKMQSDKGSIPDRFSAQQFSDYHSELNMSSLELGDSALYFCASSSQGSQPQHFGDGTRLSIL.